The T cell receptor beta chain described here comes from a study of T cells in Graves' hyperthyroidism and ophthalmopathy. Study-wide findings and caveats: The model anticipated ophthalmopathy a median around 6 months pre-onset.

Amplification of TCR beta CDR3 regions used RNA as the template. The HTBI primer set was used in a first-round RT-PCR of the TCR CDR3. Using its own MiXCR run on the multiplex PCR reads, TCRdb lists one record per CDR3 protein. The sample records about 540,000 distinct CDR3 sequences, just over 45% being singletons. This clonotype appeared a single time. What it binds is not known. Those with hyperthyroidism were 18 to 65 years old, newly diagnosed, and ill for under 2 months. Lactation, pregnancy, other autoimmune disease or uncontrolled infection led to exclusion of patients. Diagnoses used clinical symptoms, serum thyroxine and TRAb, thyroid ultrasound and orbital computed tomography. Germline loops: CDR1 SGHVS, CDR2 FQNEAQ. The CDR3 runs to 14 residues. V was shortened by 6 bases and J by 2 bases, with 11 bases between the two germline ends.

This TCR came from a woman in her late teens or twenties with Graves' hyperthyroidism. Sequencing was performed on peripheral blood or thyroid tissue (not recorded which). The V and J genes are TRBV7-8 and TRBJ2-1; perhaps TRBD2 as D (5 bases). DNA of the CDR3: TGTGCCAGCAGTTGGACTCTCGCCTACAATGAGCAGTTCTTC. This sequence encodes CASSWTLAYNEQFF. Variable domain in full (rest from reference TRBV7-8 and TRBJ2-1): GAGVSQSPRYKVAKRGQDVALRCDPISGHVSLFWYQQALGQGPEFLTYFQNEAQLDKSGLPSDRFFAERPEGSVSTLKIQRTQQEDSAVYLCASSWTLAYNEQFFGPGTRLTVL.